The clone carrying this T cell receptor (beta chain) has a handful of counts. Its antigen is as yet unknown. This entry comes from a study of identical twins. Study outcomes and limitations: Findings came from cross-sectional statistics, without long-term follow-up of donors.

Using its own MiXCR run on the 5' RACE reads, TCRdb lists one record per CDR3 protein. The repertoire holds around 1.7 million distinct CDR3 sequences, with roughly 35% as singletons. This TCR was recovered from a newborn girl in good health. Material for sequencing was cord blood.

The CDR3 sequence: CASSYSQGSYEQFF. The CDR3 DNA reads TGTGCCAGCAGTTACTCGCAGGGCTCCTACGAGCAGTTCTTC. The gene calls are TRBV6-5 and TRBJ2-1; possible D gene TRBD1, 5 bases. V was pared by 0 bases and J by 10 bases, with 13 bases between. The CDR3 spans 14 residues. The germline V gene encodes CDR1 MNHEY and CDR2 SVGAGI.